This T cell receptor beta chain was recovered during a study of blood T cell repertoires in COVID-19. As handled by the study authors: The authors estimated nucleated cell counts from reference gene primer amplification. The repertoire was sequenced with immunoSEQ multiplex PCR; TCRdb's copy has only in-frame clones and lacks some. V and J calls plus clone size are reproduced from that table; the DNA served to infer D and trimming. The table shows about 480,000 clones, with roughly 90% occurring only once. CDR1 and CDR2 (germline): LGHNA, YNFKEQ. Trimming pared 0 bases from V and 7 bases from J, leaving 21 bases between. There are 17 residues in the CDR3.

This receptor was obtained from a woman aged 40 to 49 who had recovered from COVID-19. The V gene is TRBV4-2, the J gene TRBJ1-2, with a weak D call TRBD1 (5 bases). Sequenced: PBMCs or T cells enriched from blood (not recorded which). CDR3: CASSQDQDSGEFSGYTF. CDR3 DNA: TGTGCCAGCAGCCAAGATCAAGACAGCGGGGAATTCTCTGGCTACACCTTC.